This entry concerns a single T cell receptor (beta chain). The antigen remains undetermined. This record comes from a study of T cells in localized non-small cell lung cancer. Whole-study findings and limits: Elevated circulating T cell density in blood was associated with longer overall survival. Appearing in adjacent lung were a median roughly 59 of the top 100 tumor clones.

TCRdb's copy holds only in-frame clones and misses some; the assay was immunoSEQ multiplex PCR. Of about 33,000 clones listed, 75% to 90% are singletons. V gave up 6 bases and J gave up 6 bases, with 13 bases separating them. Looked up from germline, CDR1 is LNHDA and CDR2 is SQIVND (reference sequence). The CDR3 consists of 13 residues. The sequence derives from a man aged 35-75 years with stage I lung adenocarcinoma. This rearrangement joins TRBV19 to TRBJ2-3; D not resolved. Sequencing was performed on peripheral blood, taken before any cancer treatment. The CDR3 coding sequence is TGTGCCAGTAGCCTTCAGGCCCGGGATACGCAGTATTTT. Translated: CASSLQARDTQYF.